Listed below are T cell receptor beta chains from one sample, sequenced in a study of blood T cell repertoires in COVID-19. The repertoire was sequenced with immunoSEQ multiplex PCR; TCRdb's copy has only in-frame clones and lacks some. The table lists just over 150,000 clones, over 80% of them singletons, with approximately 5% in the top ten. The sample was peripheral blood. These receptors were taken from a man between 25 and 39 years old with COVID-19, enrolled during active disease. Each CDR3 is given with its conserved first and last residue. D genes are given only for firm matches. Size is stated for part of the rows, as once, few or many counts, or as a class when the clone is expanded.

TGTGCCAGCAGCCAATGGACAGGGGGCTGGCATGGCTACACCTTC	CASSQWTGGWHGYTF	TRBJ1-2	TRBD1	TRBV3-1/TRBV3-2	.
TGTGCCAGTAGTCCTGGCGAAGGGGAGGGCGAAAAACTGTTTTTT	CASSPGEGEGEKLFF	TRBJ1-4	.	TRBV19	.
TGTGCCAGCAGCTCGGACAGCCCGCATTTGTCACCCCTCCACTTT	CASSSDSPHLSPLHF	TRBJ1-6	.	TRBV6-6	once
TGTGCCAGCAGTTACTCCCAGGGGGCCTCTTCACCCCTCCACTTT	CASSYSQGASSPLHF	TRBJ1-6	TRBD1	TRBV6-5	once
TGTGCCAGCAGCTATATCGGGACTGAAGCTTTCTTT	CASSYIGTEAFF	TRBJ1-1	.	TRBV5-6	.
TGCAGCGTTGAAGACCCCCTAGCGCCATACAATGAGCAGTTCTTC	CSVEDPLAPYNEQFF	TRBJ2-1	.	TRBV29-1	.
TGTGCCAGCAGCTTAGGCCGGGGATTAGCTAACTATGGCTACACCTTC	CASSLGRGLANYGYTF	TRBJ1-2	.	TRBV7-8	once
TGTGCCAGCAGCTTAATAGCGGGGGCCCAGTATTTT	CASSLIAGAQYF	TRBJ2-3	TRBD2	TRBV7-9	.
TGTGCCAGCTCACCACGGACAGGGGGCATGACTAATGAAAAACTGTTTTTT	CASSPRTGGMTNEKLFF	TRBJ1-4	TRBD1	TRBV18	once
TGTGCCAGCAGCCGTTTGTCCTCTGGGGCCAACGTCCTGACTTTC	CASSRLSSGANVLTF	TRBJ2-6	.	TRBV5-4	.
TGTGCCAGCAGCTTAGGACAGCCCGAAGCTTTCTTT	CASSLGQPEAFF	TRBJ1-1	.	TRBV7-3	.
TGCGCCAGCAGTCCTAGCGGGAGGGATAACAATGAGCAGTTCTTC	CASSPSGRDNNEQFF	TRBJ2-1	TRBD2	TRBV5-1	.
TGTGCCAGTAGTATCAACAGAATTAACTATGGCTACACCTTC	CASSINRINYGYTF	TRBJ1-2	.	TRBV19	.
TGTGCCAGCAGTGTAGGGGCAGGCCAGCCCCAGCATTTT	CASSVGAGQPQHF	TRBJ1-5	.	TRBV2	.
TGTGCCAGCAGACGGGGACAGCTCTATGGCTACACCTTC	CASRRGQLYGYTF	TRBJ1-2	TRBD1	TRBV7-2	.
TGTGCCAGCAGCCAAGGGACTAGCGGGCTTTACAATGAGCAGTTCTTC	CASSQGTSGLYNEQFF	TRBJ2-1	TRBD2	TRBV3-1/TRBV3-2	few
TGCGCCAGCAGCTTGGGGACAGGGTCGGGAAGAGAGACCCAGTACTTC	CASSLGTGSGRETQYF	TRBJ2-5	TRBD1	TRBV5-1	once
TGCGCCAGCAGTCCCTCCCTTACAGGGACCTACGAGCAGTACTTC	CASSPSLTGTYEQYF	TRBJ2-7	.	TRBV5-1	.
TGTGCCAGCAGTTTATGGGGAGGAGATACGCAGTATTTT	CASSLWGGDTQYF	TRBJ2-3	.	TRBV28	.
TGTGCCAGCAGCTCCGGGGGGGTGACTGAAGCTTTCTTT	CASSSGGVTEAFF	TRBJ1-1	.	TRBV5-4	.
TGCGCCAGCAGCCAACAACAGGGGGGTCACGAGCAGTACTTC	CASSQQQGGHEQYF	TRBJ2-7	TRBD1	TRBV4-1	.
TGCGCCAGCAGCTTAGGGGGGGCGAGCACAGATACGCAGTATTTT	CASSLGGASTDTQYF	TRBJ2-3	.	TRBV5-1	once
TGTGCCAGCAGCTTGGACGGGGAATCTGGAAACACCATATATTTT	CASSLDGESGNTIYF	TRBJ1-3	.	TRBV11-2	once
TGTGCAAGTCGCTTAGGGTCCGACAGGGCTGACACCGGGGAGCTGTTTTTT	CASRLGSDRADTGELFF	TRBJ2-2	.	TRBV12-2	.
TGTGCCAGCAGCTTAGCGTGGGGGGATCAAGGGGAAAAACTGTTTTTT	CASSLAWGDQGEKLFF	TRBJ1-4	.	TRBV7-6	.
TGTGCCTGGCGGACTAGCGGCCAAGAGACCCAGTACTTC	CAWRTSGQETQYF	TRBJ2-5	TRBD2	TRBV30	.
TGTGCCAGCAGTTACATACAAAATGAAAAACTGTTTTTT	CASSYIQNEKLFF	TRBJ1-4	.	TRBV6-5	.
TGTGCCAGCGGGAGCAGAGTAAACACCGGGGAGCTGTTTTTT	CASGSRVNTGELFF	TRBJ2-2	.	TRBV6-5	.
TGCGCCAGCAGCACAGGACAAGGAGGGGAAGCTTTCTTT	CASSTGQGGEAFF	TRBJ1-1	.	TRBV5-1	.
TGTGCCAGCAGCCAAGATCTAGCCACAGGGGCTGGAAACACCATATATTTT	CASSQDLATGAGNTIYF	TRBJ1-3	TRBD1	TRBV3-1/TRBV3-2	.
TGCGCCAGCAGCTTTCTAGCGGGGGTGAACACCGGGGAGCTGTTTTTT	CASSFLAGVNTGELFF	TRBJ2-2	TRBD2	TRBV5-1	.
TGTGCCAGCAGCTTAGGGGGCGAAAGTGAAAAACTGTTTTTT	CASSLGGESEKLFF	TRBJ1-4	.	TRBV7-9	.
TGTGCCAGCATCCCAATGGAGGTGGGCAGTATGGATGAAAAACTGTTTTTT	CASIPMEVGSMDEKLFF	TRBJ1-4	.	TRBV7-6	.
TGTGCCAGCTCACCAACAACAGGGGCCTACGAGCAGTACTTC	CASSPTTGAYEQYF	TRBJ2-7	TRBD1	TRBV18	.
TGTGCCAGCAGCTTAGACGGAGGGGGGGACTATGGCTACACCTTC	CASSLDGGGDYGYTF	TRBJ1-2	.	TRBV7-2	.
TGTGCCAGCGGGGGACAGGGTGGGTACGAGCAGTACTTC	CASGGQGGYEQYF	TRBJ2-7	TRBD1	TRBV6-5	.
TGCGCCAGCAGACAGGGACAGATTGCCTATGGCTACACCTTC	CASRQGQIAYGYTF	TRBJ1-2	TRBD1	TRBV5-1	once
TGTGCCAGCAGCTCCTCTATTAGCTCCTACAATGAGCAGTTCTTC	CASSSSISSYNEQFF	TRBJ2-1	.	TRBV7-2	.
TGCGCCAGCAGCCCAGGGGAGGGACTCTATGGCTACACCTTC	CASSPGEGLYGYTF	TRBJ1-2	.	TRBV4-3	.
TGTGCCAGCATTATGAGAGGGACAGGATTCTACGAGCAGTACTTC	CASIMRGTGFYEQYF	TRBJ2-7	TRBD1	TRBV27	.
TGTGCCAGCAGTTACTCTGGACTAGCCCCCTACGAGCAGTACTTC	CASSYSGLAPYEQYF	TRBJ2-7	TRBD2	TRBV6-6	.
TGTGCCAGTCTCGGAGGGGCCGGCGGCGGGGAGCTGTTTTTT	CASLGGAGGGELFF	TRBJ2-2	.	TRBV6-5	.
TGTGCCAGCAGTTTAACGGACAGGCGTCAGGATGAGCAGTTCTTC	CASSLTDRRQDEQFF	TRBJ2-1	TRBD1	TRBV27	once
TGTGCCAGCAGCCGAACCGGGACAGGGGGTGGTGAGCAGTTCTTC	CASSRTGTGGGEQFF	TRBJ2-1	TRBD1	TRBV7-3	.
TGTGCCGTTACCCAGGGGGCTAACTATGGCTACACCTTC	CAVTQGANYGYTF	TRBJ1-2	TRBD1	TRBV10-3	.
TGTGCCAGCAGCTTGGTACAGGGGATAAGCAATCAGCCCCAGCATTTT	CASSLVQGISNQPQHF	TRBJ1-5	TRBD1	TRBV5-8	.
TGTGCCAGCAGCCTAGGAGCGGGGGACTACAATGAGCAGTTCTTC	CASSLGAGDYNEQFF	TRBJ2-1	TRBD2	TRBV7-2	.
TGCGCCAGCACCCCACAGGGGGGGGTCAGGGAGCAGTACTTC	CASTPQGGVREQYF	TRBJ2-7	.	TRBV5-1	.
TGTGCCAGCAGCCAGGGACAAGTAATTAACTATGGCTACACCTTC	CASSQGQVINYGYTF	TRBJ1-2	.	TRBV7-8	.